This T cell receptor (beta chain) was observed in a study of blood T cells in healthy people across ages. The study's findings and limits: Among long-lived donors, naive CD4+ cells were more numerous and diversity higher than in aged donors. Observed TCR beta diversity per million T cells went down as age went up. This fall followed a roughly linear course with age.

A word on this clonotype: Its antigen is currently unknown.

Primers used in a second PCR of roughly 6 to 11 cycles were a sample-barcoded 5' primer and a J-beta primer mix. Every cDNA molecule carried a tag from a template-switch adaptor bearing 12 random nucleotides. TCRdb called the 5' RACE reads again in MiXCR, with one record for every CDR3 protein. The data contain almost 550,000 distinct CDR3 sequences, about 24% of them singletons. These same records also appear under a second study, on T cells of mothers and their children. From that study: In unrelated and related pairs, TCR recombination output is shaped in a similar way by thymic selection.

The TCR comes from a boy aged 10-17 years in good health. The sequenced material came from blood.

CDR3 in DNA: TGTGCCAGCAGTGATAATGAAAAACTGTTTTTT. Translation gives CASSDNEKLFF. The rearrangement uses TRBV12-3 or TRBV12-4 and TRBJ1-4; D uncertain. Deletions cut 5 bases from V and 4 bases from J, with 2 bases between. The CDR3 runs to 11 residues.